The 23 T cell receptor beta chains listed next were all sequenced from one sample in a study of T-cell memory formation after mild COVID-19. One entry per CDR3 protein, called by TCRdb with MiXCR from the 5' RACE reads. The sample lists more than 450,000 distinct CDR3 sequences, over 15% occurring once. The sequenced sample was PBMCs or a T cell subset sorted from them (not recorded which). The receptors were sampled from an adult woman who had mild COVID-19 (a few samples of this study predate the infection). Cell type and time point are not known.

This clonotype was seen only a few times. The chain carries TRBV7-2 and TRBJ2-3; 7 nucleotides line up with TRBD2. CDR1 is SGHTA and CDR2 is FQGNSA in the germline V gene. The CDR3 covers 14 residues. V lost 1 base and J lost 5; bases outside the gene matches: 3. The CDR3 nucleotides are TGTGCCAGCAGCTTAGGCGGGAGTCGAGATACGCAGTATTTT. Translating gives CASSLGGSRDTQYF.

This clonotype has a handful of counts. The gene calls are TRBV6-5 and TRBJ2-2; no clear D gene. V was pared by 6 bases and J by 4 bases, with 15 bases between. The CDR3 extends over 15 amino acids. Germline assignment: CDR1 MNHEY and CDR2 SVGAGI. CDR3 DNA sequence: TGTGCCAGCAGGACCAAACTTGGATCCACCGGGGAGCTGTTTTTT. Translated, it gives CASRTKLGSTGELFF.

This sequence joins TRBV6-5 and TRBJ2-1; TRBD2 agrees at 12 bases. This CDR3 has 17 residues. The germline CDR1 and CDR2 sequences are MNHEY and SVGAGI. The V and J ends lost 1 base and 4 bases, in that order; junction bases with no gene match: 5. CDR3 DNA: TGTGCCAGCAGTTACTGGACCGGGACTAGCGGGTACAATGAGCAGTTCTTC. It yields the protein CASSYWTGTSGYNEQFF.

Notes on this clonotype: It may be a read error: a sequence one base away is much more abundant. V gene TRBV11-2 combines with J gene TRBJ2-2; no firm D call. The CDR3 runs 13 residues. Germline CDR1 reads SGHAT; CDR2 reads FQNNGV. Trimming stripped 7 bases from V and 4 bases from J, with 10 bases between. CDR3 sequence reads: CASKRDATGELFF. In DNA, the CDR3 is TGTGCCAGCAAACGTGACGCCACCGGGGAGCTGTTTTTT.

A few counts support this clonotype. The V gene is TRBV6-5, the J gene TRBJ2-1, with D possibly being TRBD2 (5 bases). V was clipped by 4 bases and J by 1 base, with 11 bases between them. This CDR3 has 15 residues. Germline loops: CDR1 MNHEY, CDR2 SVGAGI. CDR3 DNA sequence: TGTGCCAGCAGTTGGGCGCGGGTTTCCTACAATGAGCAGTTCTTC. Translation gives CASSWARVSYNEQFF.

The rearrangement joins TRBV7-3 to TRBJ2-1, with D perhaps matching TRBD1 (5 bases). V lost 6 bases and J 7 bases, leaving 13 bases between the germline ends. CDR1 is SGHTA and CDR2 is FQGTGA in the germline V gene. This CDR3 has 13 residues. The CDR3 coding sequence is TGTGCCAGCAGTCCCGGACATACAAATGAGCAGTTCTTC. Its translation: CASSPGHTNEQFF.

The J gene is TRBJ1-2, the V gene TRBV14; TRBD1 matches 7 bases. CDR1 and CDR2 (germline): SGHDN, FVKESK. The CDR3 length is 13 residues. Trimming cost V 6 bases and J 10 bases; bases outside gene matches: 11. CDR3 sequence: CASRDGTAMPYTF. CDR3 nucleotides: TGTGCCAGCAGAGACGGGACAGCCATGCCCTACACCTTC.

This chain joins TRBV29-1 and TRBJ2-3; D call uncertain. Germline V gives CDR1 SQVTM, CDR2 ANQGSEA. V was pared by 1 base and J by 6 bases, with 2 bases between. This CDR3 has 10 residues. The CDR3 region is CSVEVDTQYF. Here the CDR3 DNA reads TGCAGCGTTGAAGTGGATACGCAGTATTTT.

J is TRBJ1-5 and V is TRBV6-2 or TRBV6-3, with TRBD1 as a possible D gene (6 bases). This CDR3 is built from 13 residues. The V end was cut by 7 bases, the J end by 5 bases, with 12 bases between. Per the germline V gene, CDR1 is MNHEY and CDR2 is SVGEGT. Here the CDR3 reads CASTSHRDQPQHF. The CDR3 nucleotides are TGTGCCAGCACCTCCCACAGGGATCAGCCCCAGCATTTT.

This clonotype came up a few times. The chain is built from TRBV20-1 and TRBJ2-7; 9 bases align to TRBD2. Germline lookup yields CDR1 DFQATT and CDR2 SNEGSKA (reference sequence). The CDR3 spans 13 residues. The CDR3 region has the DNA TGCCCAGCACCCGGGACTAGCAAGTACGAGCAGTACTTC. It specifies CPAPGTSKYEQYF.

The chain joins TRBV7-2 to TRBJ2-1, with TRBD2 as a possible D gene (6 bases). The CDR3 consists of 15 residues. The germline gives CDR1 SGHTA, CDR2 FQGNSA. Trimming removed 5 bases from V and 9 bases from J, with 20 bases in between. The CDR3 here is CASSPRYYQEGEQFF. CDR3 DNA: TGTGCCAGCAGCCCCCGGTACTACCAGGAGGGTGAGCAGTTCTTC.

This clonotype showed up just a few times. The genes are TRBV7-9 and TRBJ2-3; 9 bases agree with TRBD2. The CDR3 runs to 16 residues. V was pared by 1 base and J by 2 bases, with 4 bases of the junction left unmatched. In germline, CDR1 is SEHNR, CDR2 FQNEAQ (reference sequence). The CDR3 here is CASSLVTSGVTDTQYF. The CDR3, as DNA: TGTGCCAGCAGCTTAGTGACTAGCGGAGTCACAGATACGCAGTATTTT.

The J gene is TRBJ1-2, the V gene TRBV20-1, with D possibly TRBD1 on 5 matching bases. CDR3 length: 15 residues. The V end was cut by 2 bases, the J end by 2 bases, with 15 bases between. Germline V gene sequence: CDR1 DFQATT, CDR2 SNEGSKA (reference sequence). The CDR3 sequence: CSARPGTALNYGYTF. The CDR3 nucleotides read TGCAGTGCTAGACCCGGGACTGCTTTGAACTATGGCTACACCTTC.

This clonotype showed up many times. The chain has TRBV4-1 and TRBJ1-1; TRBD1 might be the D (5 bases). The germline CDR1 and CDR2 sequences are MGHRA and YSYEKL. Trimming removed 3 bases from V and 5 bases from J, with 16 bases in between. The CDR3 totals 15 residues. The CDR3 DNA sequence: TGCGCCAGCAGCCAGGGGCGGACGGATACTACTGAAGCTTTCTTT. The encoded protein is CASSQGRTDTTEAFF.

CDR3 DNA sequence: TGCGCCAGCAGTCAATCGGAGGAGCAGTTCTTC. It encodes CASSQSEEQFF. The V call is TRBV23-1, the J call TRBJ2-1, with D unresolved. TRBV23-1 is placed among ORFs of uncertain function. This CDR3 has 11 amino acids. Trimming took 0 bases from V and 10 from J, leaving 4 bases between them.

This clonotype was recorded at least ten times. The CDR3 loop is CASSPSLGLGGDTQYF. CDR3 DNA: TGTGCCAGCAGCCCATCTCTCGGACTGGGCGGAGATACGCAGTATTTT. This chain connects TRBV12-3 or TRBV12-4 to TRBJ2-3; tentatively, D is TRBD2 (5 bases). The CDR3 runs to 16 residues. V lost 6 bases to trimming and J lost 5 bases, with 21 bases between them.

V gene TRBV5-1 combines with J gene TRBJ2-7; TRBD1 agrees at 8 bases. The CDR3 runs to 19 residues. J gave up 2 bases and V 4 bases, and 20 bases lay outside the gene matches. Germline V gene lookup returns CDR1 SGHRS and CDR2 YFSETQ. This CDR3 is CASSRGGDRGPLMAYEQYF. The CDR3 region has the DNA TGCGCCAGCAGCCGTGGGGGTGACAGGGGACCCTTGATGGCCTACGAGCAGTACTTC.

This chain joins TRBV6-5 and TRBJ2-7, with D hard to call. V was cut by 6 bases and J by 0 bases, with 12 bases left in between. CDR1 is MNHEY and CDR2 is SVGAGI in the germline V gene. The CDR3 has 14 residues. The CDR3 sequence: CASRTMYSSYEQYF. The CDR3 DNA is TGTGCCAGCAGAACCATGTACAGCTCCTACGAGCAGTACTTC.

This chain uses TRBV12-3 or TRBV12-4 with TRBJ1-6; D gene uncertain. There are 17 residues in the CDR3. V was pared by 6 bases and J by 0 bases, with 15 bases between. This chain's CDR3 is CASSPDGDSSYNSPLHF. The CDR3 DNA is TGTGCCAGCAGCCCAGACGGGGATAGCTCCTATAATTCACCCCTCCACTTT.

This chain links TRBV2 with TRBJ2-2, with a tentative D call TRBD1 (5 bases). The CDR3 has 14 amino acids. V lost 7 bases and J lost 4, with 13 bases in between. CDR1 and CDR2 from the germline V gene are SNHLY and FYNNEI. CDR3 protein: CASKFDSFTGELFF. CDR3 DNA: TGTGCCAGCAAGTTTGACAGTTTCACCGGGGAGCTGTTTTTT.

This clonotype has only a few counts. The V and J genes are TRBV4-2 and TRBJ2-1; D gene unclear. This CDR3 region has 14 residues. The V gene's germline CDR1 is LGHNA and CDR2 YNFKEQ. Trimming removed 1 base from V and 9 bases from J, with 13 bases in between. CDR3 sequence: CASSQGRLVGEQFF. The CDR3 bases are TGTGCCAGCAGCCAAGGTCGGCTAGTTGGTGAGCAGTTCTTC.

This clonotype came up a few times. This chain links TRBV12-3 or TRBV12-4 with TRBJ2-3; D may be TRBD2 (6 bases). The CDR3 runs 14 residues. With 5 bases removed from V and 8 bases from J, the gap between germline ends came to 17 bases. The CDR3 loop is CASSREDRFSTQYF. Written as DNA, the CDR3 is TGTGCCAGCAGTAGGGAGGATCGGTTCAGTACGCAGTATTTT.

This clonotype was detected many times. The genes are TRBV15 and TRBJ2-1; D unresolved. V gave up 1 base and J gave up 3 bases, with 7 bases separating them. The CDR3 length is 14 residues. Germline V gene sequence: CDR1 LNHNV, CDR2 YYDKDF (reference sequence). The CDR3 nucleotides read TGTGCCACCAGCAGAGCTAGATACTACAATGAGCAGTTCTTC. As protein: CATSRARYYNEQFF.